The 3 T cell receptor beta chains listed next were all sequenced from one sample in a study of blood T cell repertoires in COVID-19. Assay: immunoSEQ multiplex PCR; the TCRdb copy retains only in-frame clones and omits some. The sample records around 100,000 clones, roughly 83% being singletons. Sequencing was done on a sample of peripheral blood. The receptors here all came from a woman aged 70 to 79 with acute or convalescent COVID-19.

The V gene is TRBV12-3 or TRBV12-4, the J gene TRBJ1-3, with 8 bases lining up with TRBD1. The length of the CDR3 is 13 residues. Trimming took 5 bases from V and 4 from J; bases not matched to a gene: 1. The CDR3 here is CASSRDRGNTIYF. The DNA of the CDR3 is TGTGCCAGCAGTCGGGACAGGGGAAACACCATATATTTT.

A few counts support this clone. V and J are TRBV6-5 and TRBJ1-5; D call uncertain. Trimming shortened V by 6 bases and J by 0 bases, and 12 bases separated the two germline ends. The CDR3 is 15 residues long. The germline V gene has CDR1 MNHEY and CDR2 SVGAGI. CDR3 loop: CASSQAFYSNQPQHF. CDR3 bases: TGTGCCAGCAGCCAGGCCTTCTATAGCAATCAGCCCCAGCATTTT.

This chain joins TRBV28 and TRBJ1-1; no firm D call. CDR1 is MDHEN and CDR2 is SYDVKM in the germline V gene. V lost 10 bases and J lost 0, with 15 bases in between. CDR3 length equals 14 residues. For the CDR3, the DNA is TGTGCCACCACGGGTGGTGTACTGAACACTGAAGCTTTCTTT. Its protein is CATTGGVLNTEAFF.